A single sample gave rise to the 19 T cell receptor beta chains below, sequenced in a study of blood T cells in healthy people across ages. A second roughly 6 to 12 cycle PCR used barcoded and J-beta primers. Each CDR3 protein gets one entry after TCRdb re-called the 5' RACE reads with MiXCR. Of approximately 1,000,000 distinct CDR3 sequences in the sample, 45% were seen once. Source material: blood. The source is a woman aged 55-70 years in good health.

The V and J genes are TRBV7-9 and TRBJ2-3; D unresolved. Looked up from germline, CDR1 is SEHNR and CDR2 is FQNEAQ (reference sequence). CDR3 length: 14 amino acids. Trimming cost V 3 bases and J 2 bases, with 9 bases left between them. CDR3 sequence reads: CASSFTIPTDTQYF. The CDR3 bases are TGTGCCAGCAGCTTCACTATCCCCACAGATACGCAGTATTTT.

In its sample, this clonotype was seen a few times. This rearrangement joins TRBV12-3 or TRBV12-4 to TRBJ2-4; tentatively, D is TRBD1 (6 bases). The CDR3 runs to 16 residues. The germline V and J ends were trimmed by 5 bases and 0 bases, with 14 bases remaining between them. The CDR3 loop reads CASSGPQGIAKNIQYF. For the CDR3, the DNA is TGTGCCAGCAGTGGGCCGCAGGGGATAGCCAAAAACATTCAGTACTTC.

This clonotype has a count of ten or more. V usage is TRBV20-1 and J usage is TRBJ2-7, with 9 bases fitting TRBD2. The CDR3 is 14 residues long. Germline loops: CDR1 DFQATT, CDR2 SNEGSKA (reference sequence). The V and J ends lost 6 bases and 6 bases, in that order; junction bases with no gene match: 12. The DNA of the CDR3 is TGCAGTGCACCTAGCCGGCGGGAGGGTGCCGAGCAGTACTTC. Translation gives CSAPSRREGAEQYF.

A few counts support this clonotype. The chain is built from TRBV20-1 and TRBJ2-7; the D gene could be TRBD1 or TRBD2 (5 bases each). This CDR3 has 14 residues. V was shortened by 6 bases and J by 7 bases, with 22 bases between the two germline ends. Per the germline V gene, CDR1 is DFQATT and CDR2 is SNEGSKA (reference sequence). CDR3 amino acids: CSADPPVLGVEQYF. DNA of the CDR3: TGCAGTGCAGACCCACCGGTCCTGGGGGTAGAGCAGTACTTC.

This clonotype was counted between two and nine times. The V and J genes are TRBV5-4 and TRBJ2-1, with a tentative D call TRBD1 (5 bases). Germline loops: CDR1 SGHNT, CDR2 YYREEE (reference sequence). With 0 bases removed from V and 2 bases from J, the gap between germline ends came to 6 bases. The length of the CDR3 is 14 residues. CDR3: CASSLEGPYNEQFF. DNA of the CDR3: TGTGCCAGCAGCTTGGAGGGGCCCTACAATGAGCAGTTCTTC.

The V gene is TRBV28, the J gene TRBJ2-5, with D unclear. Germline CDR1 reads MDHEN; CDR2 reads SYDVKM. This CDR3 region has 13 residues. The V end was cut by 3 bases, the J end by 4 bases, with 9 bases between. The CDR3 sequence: CASSFATGETQYF. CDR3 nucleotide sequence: TGTGCCAGCAGTTTCGCCACGGGAGAGACCCAGTACTTC.

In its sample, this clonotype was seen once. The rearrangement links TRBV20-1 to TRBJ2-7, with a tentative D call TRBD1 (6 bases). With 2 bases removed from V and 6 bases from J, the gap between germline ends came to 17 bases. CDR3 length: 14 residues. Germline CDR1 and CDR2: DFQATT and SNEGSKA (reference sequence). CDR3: CSARKQVQGSEQYF. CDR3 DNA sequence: TGCAGTGCTAGAAAACAGGTACAGGGTAGCGAGCAGTACTTC.

The CDR3 loop is CASSEERHVSETQYF. The CDR3, as DNA: TGTGCCAGCAGTGAAGAAAGACATGTTTCAGAGACCCAGTACTTC. The chain joins TRBV2 to TRBJ2-5; the D is unclear. Per germline, CDR1 SNHLY and CDR2 FYNNEI. Trimming stripped 1 base from V and 4 bases from J, with 13 bases between. This CDR3 is built from 15 residues.

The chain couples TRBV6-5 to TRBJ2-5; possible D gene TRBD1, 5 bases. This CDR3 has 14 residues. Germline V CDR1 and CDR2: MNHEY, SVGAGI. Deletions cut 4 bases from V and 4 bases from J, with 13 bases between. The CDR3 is CASSWVGAGETQYF. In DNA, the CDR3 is TGTGCCAGCAGTTGGGTAGGGGCAGGAGAGACCCAGTACTTC.

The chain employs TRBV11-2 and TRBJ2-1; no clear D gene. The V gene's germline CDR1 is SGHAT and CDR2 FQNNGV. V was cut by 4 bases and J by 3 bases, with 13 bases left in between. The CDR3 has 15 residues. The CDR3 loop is CASSYFSPGYNEQFF. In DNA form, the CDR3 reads TGTGCCAGCAGCTATTTTTCCCCGGGCTACAATGAGCAGTTCTTC.

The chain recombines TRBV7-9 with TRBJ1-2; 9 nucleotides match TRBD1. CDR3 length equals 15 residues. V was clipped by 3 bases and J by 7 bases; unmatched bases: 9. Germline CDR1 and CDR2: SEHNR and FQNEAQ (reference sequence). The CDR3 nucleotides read TGTGCCAGCAGCTTTACGGGACAGGGCGGATCTGGCTACACCTTC. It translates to CASSFTGQGGSGYTF.

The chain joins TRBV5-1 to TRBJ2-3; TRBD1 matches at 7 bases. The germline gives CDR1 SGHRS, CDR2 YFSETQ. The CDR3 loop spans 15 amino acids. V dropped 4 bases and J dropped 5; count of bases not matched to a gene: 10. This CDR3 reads CASSPPTGIEDTQYF. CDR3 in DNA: TGCGCCAGCAGCCCTCCGACAGGGATTGAAGATACGCAGTATTTT.

CDR3 sequence (DNA): TGTGCCAGCAGTTTCGGCAGGGCTGTTGAAGCTTTCTTT. This encodes CASSFGRAVEAFF. This chain connects TRBV6-5 to TRBJ1-1, with a tentative D call TRBD1 (5 bases). The CDR3 is 13 amino acids. Germline assignment: CDR1 MNHEY and CDR2 SVGAGI. V was clipped by 4 bases and J by 7 bases, with 13 bases between them.

In nucleotides, the CDR3 is TGTGCCAGCAGTGACGATTTAGGGGAGCAGTACTTC. Translated, it gives CASSDDLGEQYF. This chain links TRBV6-1 with TRBJ2-4, with D perhaps given as TRBD1 or TRBD2 (5 bases each). CDR1 is MNHNS and CDR2 is SASEGT in the germline V gene. The CDR3 sequence is 12 residues long. V lost 3 bases and J 13 bases, leaving 13 bases between the germline ends.

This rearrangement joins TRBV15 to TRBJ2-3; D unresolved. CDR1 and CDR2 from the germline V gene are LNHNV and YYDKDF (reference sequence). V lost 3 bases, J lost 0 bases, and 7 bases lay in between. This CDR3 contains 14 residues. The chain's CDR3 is CATSRDLSTDTQYF. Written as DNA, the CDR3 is TGTGCCACCAGCAGGGACCTAAGCACAGATACGCAGTATTTT.

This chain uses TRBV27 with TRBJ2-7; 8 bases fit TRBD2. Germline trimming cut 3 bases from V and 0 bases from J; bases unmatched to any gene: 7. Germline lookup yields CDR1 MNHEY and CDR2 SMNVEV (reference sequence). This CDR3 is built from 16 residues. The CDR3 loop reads CASSFTISGSSYEQYF. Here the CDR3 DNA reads TGTGCCAGCAGTTTTACCATCAGCGGGAGCTCCTACGAGCAGTACTTC.

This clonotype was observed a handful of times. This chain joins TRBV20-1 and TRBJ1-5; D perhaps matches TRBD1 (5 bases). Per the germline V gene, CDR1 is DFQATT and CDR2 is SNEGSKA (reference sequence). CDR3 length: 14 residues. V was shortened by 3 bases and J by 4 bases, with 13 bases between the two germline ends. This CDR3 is CSARTGQGNQPQHF. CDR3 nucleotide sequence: TGCAGTGCTAGGACTGGCCAGGGTAATCAGCCCCAGCATTTT.

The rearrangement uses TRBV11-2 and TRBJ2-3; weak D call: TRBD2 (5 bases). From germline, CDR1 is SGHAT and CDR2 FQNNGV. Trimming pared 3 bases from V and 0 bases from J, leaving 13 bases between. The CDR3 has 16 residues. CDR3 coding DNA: TGTGCCAGCAGCTTGAATTTTGGAGGTAGCACAGATACGCAGTATTTT. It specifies CASSLNFGGSTDTQYF.

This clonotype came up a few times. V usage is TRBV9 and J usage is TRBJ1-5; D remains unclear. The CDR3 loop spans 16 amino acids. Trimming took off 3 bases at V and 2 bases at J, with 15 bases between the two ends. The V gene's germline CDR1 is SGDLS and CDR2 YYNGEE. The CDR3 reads CASSAGGKMGNQPQHF. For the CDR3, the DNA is TGTGCCAGCAGCGCGGGTGGGAAAATGGGCAATCAGCCCCAGCATTTT.